This T cell receptor beta chain appears in the sequencing data of a study of shared clonotypes between healthy human individuals. The overall study: Aged 18 to 49, the donors were a couple of women and three men.

General study results and limits: In contrast to clonotypes shared by all four donors, non-shared clonotypes had lower generation probabilities.

All donors qualified as healthy HIV-negative adults and had experienced no recent acute infections or vaccinations. Concerning this clone: The target antigen is unknown.

Data came from immunoSEQ multiplex PCR; TCRdb stores just in-frame clones and leaves some out. Here the sample spans 2 million to 3 million clones, 90% to 95% being singletons. The receptor comes from a man aged 18 to 29 in good health. Sequenced sample: naive CD4+ T cells sorted from blood. Specified subset: CD45RA+ positively selected.

CDR3 nucleotide sequence: TGTGCCAGCAGTGAACAAGTAAATGAAAAACTGTTTTTT. Residues: CASSEQVNEKLFF. This chain links TRBV6-1 with TRBJ1-4; D remains ambiguous. Trimming cost V 2 bases and J 5 bases, with 6 bases left between them. The CDR3 totals 13 residues. The V gene's germline CDR1 is MNHNS and CDR2 SASEGT.